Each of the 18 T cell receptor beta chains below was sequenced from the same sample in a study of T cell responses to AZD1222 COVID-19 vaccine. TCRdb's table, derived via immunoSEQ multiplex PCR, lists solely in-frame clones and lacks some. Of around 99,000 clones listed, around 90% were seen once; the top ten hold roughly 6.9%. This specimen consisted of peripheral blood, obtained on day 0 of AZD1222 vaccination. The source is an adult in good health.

This chain's CDR3 is CASSQGTDSPLHF. Written as DNA, the CDR3 is TGTGCCAGCAGTCAGGGGACGGATTCACCCCTCCACTTT. The V call is TRBV6-2 or TRBV6-3, the J call TRBJ1-6, with D tentatively TRBD1 (6 bases). This CDR3 is 13 amino acids long. Germline assignment: CDR1 MNHEY and CDR2 SVGEGT. Trimming stripped 5 bases from V and 8 bases from J, with 10 bases between.

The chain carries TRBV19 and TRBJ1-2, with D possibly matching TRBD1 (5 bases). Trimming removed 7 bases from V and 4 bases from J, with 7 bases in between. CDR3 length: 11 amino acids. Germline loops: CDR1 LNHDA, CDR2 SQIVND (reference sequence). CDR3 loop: CASTDSYGYTF. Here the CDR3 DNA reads TGTGCCAGTACTGACAGCTATGGCTACACCTTC. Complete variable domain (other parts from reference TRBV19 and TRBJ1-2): DGGITQSPKYLFRKEGQNVTLSCEQNLNHDAMYWYRQDPGQGLRLIYYSQIVNDFQKGDIAEGYSVSREKKESFPLTVTSAQKNPTAFYLCASTDSYGYTFGSGTRLTVV.

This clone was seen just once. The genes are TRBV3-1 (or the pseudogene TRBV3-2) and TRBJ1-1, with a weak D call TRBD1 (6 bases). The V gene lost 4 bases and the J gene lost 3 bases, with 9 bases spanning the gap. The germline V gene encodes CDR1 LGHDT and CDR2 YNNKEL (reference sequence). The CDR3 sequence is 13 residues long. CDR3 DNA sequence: TGTGCCAGCAGCCGAGGGGGTTACACTGAAGCTTTCTTT. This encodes CASSRGGYTEAFF.

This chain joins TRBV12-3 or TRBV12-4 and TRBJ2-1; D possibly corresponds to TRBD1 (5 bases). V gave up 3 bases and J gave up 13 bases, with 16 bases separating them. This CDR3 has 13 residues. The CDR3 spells CASSFGLGAGQFF. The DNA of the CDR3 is TGTGCCAGCAGTTTTGGTTTAGGGGCCGGTCAGTTCTTC.

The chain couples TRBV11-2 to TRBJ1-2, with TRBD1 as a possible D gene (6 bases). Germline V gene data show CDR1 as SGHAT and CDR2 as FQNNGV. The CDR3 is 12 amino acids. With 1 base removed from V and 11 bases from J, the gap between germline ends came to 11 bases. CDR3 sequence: CASSLGDTQYTF. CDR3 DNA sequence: TGTGCCAGCAGCTTAGGGGACACCCAATACACCTTC.

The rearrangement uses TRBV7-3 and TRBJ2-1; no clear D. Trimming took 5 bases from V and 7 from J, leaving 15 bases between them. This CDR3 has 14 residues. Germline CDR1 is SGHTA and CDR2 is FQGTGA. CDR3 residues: CASSPGLSPNEQFF. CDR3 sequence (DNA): TGTGCCAGCAGCCCCGGATTGAGCCCGAATGAGCAGTTCTTC.

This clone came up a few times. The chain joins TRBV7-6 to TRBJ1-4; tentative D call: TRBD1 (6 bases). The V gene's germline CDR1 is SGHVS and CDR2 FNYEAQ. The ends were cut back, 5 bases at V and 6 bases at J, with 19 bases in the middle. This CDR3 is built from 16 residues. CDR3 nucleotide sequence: TGTGCCAGCAGCCCTATGGCCACAGGGAACGATGAAAAACTGTTTTTT. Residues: CASSPMATGNDEKLFF.

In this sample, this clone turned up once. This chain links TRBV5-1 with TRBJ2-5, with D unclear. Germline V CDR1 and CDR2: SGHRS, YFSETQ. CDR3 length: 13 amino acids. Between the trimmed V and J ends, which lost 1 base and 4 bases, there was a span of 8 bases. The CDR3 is CASSLSQRETQYF. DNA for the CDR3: TGCGCCAGCAGCTTGAGTCAAAGAGAGACCCAGTACTTC. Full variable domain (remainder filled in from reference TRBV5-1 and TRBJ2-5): KAGVTQTPRYLIKTRGQQVTLSCSPISGHRSVSWYQQTPGQGLQFLFEYFSETQRNKGNFPGRFSGRQFSNSRSEMNVSTLELGDSALYLCASSLSQRETQYFGPGTRLLVL.

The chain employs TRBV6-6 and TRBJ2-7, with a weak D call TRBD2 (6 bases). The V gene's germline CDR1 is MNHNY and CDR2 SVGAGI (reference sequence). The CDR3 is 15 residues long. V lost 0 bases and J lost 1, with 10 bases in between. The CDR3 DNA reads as TGTGCCAGCAGTTACTCCGGGACTGAGTCCTACGAGCAGTACTTC. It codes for CASSYSGTESYEQYF.

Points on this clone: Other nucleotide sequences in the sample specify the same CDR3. CDR3 coding DNA: TGTGCCAGCTCACCCAACAGGGACACTGAAGCTTTCTTT. It specifies CASSPNRDTEAFF. V usage is TRBV18 and J usage is TRBJ1-1; a weak D match, TRBD1 (6 bases). The germline V gene has CDR1 KGHSH and CDR2 LQKENI. Trimming took 3 bases from V and 3 from J, leaving 8 bases between them. The CDR3 covers 13 residues.

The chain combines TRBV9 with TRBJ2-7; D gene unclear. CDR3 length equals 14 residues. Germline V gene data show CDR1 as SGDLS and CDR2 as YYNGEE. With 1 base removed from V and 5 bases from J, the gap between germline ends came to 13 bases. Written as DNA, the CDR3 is TGTGCCAGCAGCGTACAGGCCGCAAACCACGAGCAGTACTTC. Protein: CASSVQAANHEQYF.

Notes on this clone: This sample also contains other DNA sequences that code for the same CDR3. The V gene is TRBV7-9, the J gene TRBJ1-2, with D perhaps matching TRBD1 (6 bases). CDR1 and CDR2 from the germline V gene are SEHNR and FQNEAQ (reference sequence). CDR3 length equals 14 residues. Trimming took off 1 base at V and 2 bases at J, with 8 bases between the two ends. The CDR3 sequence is CASSLVQGNYGYTF. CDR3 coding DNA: TGTGCCAGCAGCTTAGTACAGGGAAACTATGGCTACACCTTC.

The CDR3 DNA reads as TGCGCCAGCAGCTTGGGGGGGCCAGACAATGAGCAGTTCTTC. Amino acid sequence: CASSLGGPDNEQFF. This rearrangement joins TRBV5-1 to TRBJ2-1; D may be TRBD1 (6 bases). Germline V gene data show CDR1 as SGHRS and CDR2 as YFSETQ. Trimming removed 0 bases from V and 5 bases from J, with 9 bases in between. The CDR3 sequence is 14 residues long.

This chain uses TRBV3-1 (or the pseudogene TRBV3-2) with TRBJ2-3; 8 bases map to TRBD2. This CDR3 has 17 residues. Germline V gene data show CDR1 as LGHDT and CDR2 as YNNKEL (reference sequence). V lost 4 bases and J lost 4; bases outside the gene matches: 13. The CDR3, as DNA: TGTGCCAGCAGCCCCCGGTTCTCGGGACTAGTTGCAGATACGCAGTATTTT. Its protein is CASSPRFSGLVADTQYF.

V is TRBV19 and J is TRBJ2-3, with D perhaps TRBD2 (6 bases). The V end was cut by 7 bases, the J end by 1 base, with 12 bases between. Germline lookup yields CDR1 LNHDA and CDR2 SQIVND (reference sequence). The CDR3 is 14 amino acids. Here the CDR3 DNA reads TGTGCCAGTAATCGACTAGTCGGCACAGATACGCAGTATTTT. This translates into CASNRLVGTDTQYF.

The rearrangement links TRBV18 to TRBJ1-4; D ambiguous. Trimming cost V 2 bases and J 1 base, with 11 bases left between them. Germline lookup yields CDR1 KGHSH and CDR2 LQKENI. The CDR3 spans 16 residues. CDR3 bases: TGTGCCAGCTCACCATGGGCAGGAGGAACTAATGAAAAACTGTTTTTT. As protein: CASSPWAGGTNEKLFF. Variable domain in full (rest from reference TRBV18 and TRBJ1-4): NAGVMQNPRHLVRRRGQEARLRCSPMKGHSHVYWYRQLPEEGLKFMVYLQKENIIDESGMPKERFSAEFPKEGPSILRIQQVVRGDSAAYFCASSPWAGGTNEKLFFGSGTQLSVL.

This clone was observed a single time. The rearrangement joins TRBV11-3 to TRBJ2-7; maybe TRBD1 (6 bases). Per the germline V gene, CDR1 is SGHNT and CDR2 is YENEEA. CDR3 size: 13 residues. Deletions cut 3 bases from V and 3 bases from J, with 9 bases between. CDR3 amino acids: CASSFGRGYEQYF. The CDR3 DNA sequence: TGTGCCAGCAGCTTCGGCAGGGGCTACGAGCAGTACTTC.

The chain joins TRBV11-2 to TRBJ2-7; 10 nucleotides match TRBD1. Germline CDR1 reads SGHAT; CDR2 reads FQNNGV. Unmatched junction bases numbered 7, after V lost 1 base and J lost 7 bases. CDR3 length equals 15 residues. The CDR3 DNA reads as TGTGCCAGCAGCTTAGGGGACAGGGGTCAGAGGGAGCAGTACTTC. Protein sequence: CASSLGDRGQREQYF.